A single sample is the source of the 10 T cell receptor beta chains below, sequenced in a study of blood T cells in healthy people across ages. Together with a sample-barcoded 5' primer, a J-beta primer mix was included in a second PCR lasting about 6 to 11 cycles. Via MiXCR, TCRdb re-called the 5' RACE reads, giving one row per CDR3 protein. The data contain about 670,000 distinct CDR3 sequences, around 41% of them singletons. Source material: blood. Source of these receptors: an elderly man in good health.

This clonotype was detected once. V is TRBV19 and J is TRBJ2-1; D is perhaps TRBD1 (6 bases). Germline loops: CDR1 LNHDA, CDR2 SQIVND (reference sequence). The V end lost 2 bases, the J end lost 9 bases, and 20 bases lay between the germline ends. This CDR3 is built from 16 residues. CDR3 sequence reads: CASSIWKPPGDGEQFF. The DNA of the CDR3 is TGTGCCAGTAGTATATGGAAGCCCCCAGGGGATGGTGAGCAGTTCTTC.

The chain employs TRBV10-3 and TRBJ2-4; 8 bases are a match to TRBD2. The J call may be faulty, since TRBJ2-7 better matches the DNA end. The germline V gene has CDR1 ENHRY and CDR2 SYGVKD. This CDR3 is built from 19 residues. Here the CDR3 reads CAISDSGGGTKIPLYEQYF. The DNA for the CDR3 is TGTGCCATCAGTGACTCTGGCGGGGGGACCAAGATCCCCCTCTACGAGCAGTACTTC.

This clonotype was recorded a few times. The chain has TRBV6-6 and TRBJ1-5; D is uncertain. This CDR3 has 13 residues. The ends were cut back, 10 bases at V and 4 bases at J, with 14 bases in the middle. The germline V gene has CDR1 MNHNY and CDR2 SVGAGI (reference sequence). The CDR3 DNA sequence: TGTGCCACCGAAGTATCGGGGAATCAGCCCCAGCATTTT. Translating gives CATEVSGNQPQHF.

V and J are TRBV5-6 and TRBJ2-7; D tentatively reads TRBD1 or TRBD2 (5 bases each). The CDR3 is 14 amino acids. CDR1 and CDR2 from the germline V gene are SGHDT and YYEEEE. Deletions cut 1 base from V and 4 bases from J, with 12 bases between. The CDR3 reads CASSLTGPVYEQYF. The CDR3 DNA follows: TGTGCCAGCAGCTTGACGGGGCCTGTATACGAGCAGTACTTC. Drawing the rest from reference TRBV5-6 and TRBJ2-7, the complete variable domain is DAGVTQSPTHLIKTRGQQVTLRCSPKSGHDTVSWYQQALGQGPQFIFQYYEEEERQRGNFPDRFSGHQFPNYSSELNVNALLLGDSALYLCASSLTGPVYEQYFGPGTRLTVT.

The rearrangement joins TRBV7-2 to TRBJ2-7, with D maybe TRBD2 (5 bases). V dropped 5 bases and J dropped 2 bases, with 13 bases sitting between them. The CDR3 runs 14 residues. Germline lookup yields CDR1 SGHTA and CDR2 FQGNSA. The CDR3, as DNA: TGTGCCAGCAGCACAGCGGTGGGTCCCTACGAGCAGTACTTC. Amino acid sequence: CASSTAVGPYEQYF.

This clonotype has ten or more counts. The chain employs TRBV10-2 and TRBJ2-5; D is undetermined. Per germline, CDR1 WSHSY and CDR2 SAAADI. The CDR3 has 13 amino acids. V gave up 6 bases and J gave up 3 bases, with 11 bases separating them. CDR3 bases: TGCGCCAGCAGCCCCCCCGCGGAAGAGACCCAGTACTTC. This codes for CASSPPAEETQYF.

The J gene is TRBJ2-4, the V gene TRBV3-1, with 7 bases lining up with TRBD2. The J call may be incorrect, as the DNA end agrees better with TRBJ2-7. The germline CDR1 and CDR2 sequences are LGHDT and YNNKEL (reference sequence). The length of the CDR3 is 14 residues. The CDR3 DNA sequence: TGTGCCAGCAGCCCCGGGAGGAGTACCCACGAGCAGTACTTC. This sequence encodes CASSPGRSTHEQYF.

The rearrangement uses TRBV6-2 or TRBV6-3 and TRBJ1-2; tentative D call: TRBD1 (6 bases). This CDR3 region has 15 residues. V was trimmed by 2 bases and J by 4 bases, leaving 14 bases between them. Germline values: CDR1 MNHEY, CDR2 SVGEGT. Here the CDR3 DNA reads TGTGCCAGCAGTTACCGGGACATCGACCTCTATGGCTACACCTTC. Protein product: CASSYRDIDLYGYTF.

The chain links TRBV6-2 or TRBV6-3 to TRBJ2-5; D possibly corresponds to TRBD2 (5 bases). The end of the DNA aligns better with TRBJ2-7, so the J call may be wrong. The CDR3 has 14 amino acids. The V gene's germline CDR1 is MNHEY and CDR2 SVGEGT. DNA for the CDR3: TGTGCCAGCAGTGACTGGAGGAGCTCCTACGAGCAGTACTTC. This encodes CASSDWRSSYEQYF.

A few counts support this clonotype. This chain links TRBV20-1 with TRBJ2-7; D is undetermined. The V and J ends lost 6 bases and 4 bases respectively, with 10 bases between them. Per the germline V gene, CDR1 is DFQATT and CDR2 is SNEGSKA (reference sequence). The CDR3 is 11 residues long. CDR3 in amino acids: CSASPKYEQYF. The CDR3 coding sequence is TGCAGTGCCTCACCTAAATACGAGCAGTACTTC.